This TCR beta chain was obtained from a study of shared clonotypes between healthy human individuals. General observations from the study: Generally, estimated richness proved larger in naive subsets than it did in memory subsets.

Clones were read by immunoSEQ multiplex PCR, and TCRdb kept only the in-frame ones, dropping some. This sample yields 110,000 or so clones, of which over 65% are seen a single time; roughly a quarter belongs to the top ten. The CDR3 length is 13 residues. Trimming left V 3 bases short and J 4 bases short, with 9 bases between. CDR1 and CDR2 (germline): MGHRA, YSYEKL. As regards this clone: Antigen unknown.

This TCR derives from a woman aged 25 to 39 in good health. The chain joins TRBV4-1 to TRBJ1-1, with D tentatively TRBD1 (6 bases). Sequencing used memory CD8+ T cells sorted from blood. The subset: CD45RO+ cells pooled with CCR7-negative TemRA cells. CDR3 bases: TGCGCCAGCAGCCACGGACAGACCACTGAAGCTTTCTTT. It encodes CASSHGQTTEAFF.